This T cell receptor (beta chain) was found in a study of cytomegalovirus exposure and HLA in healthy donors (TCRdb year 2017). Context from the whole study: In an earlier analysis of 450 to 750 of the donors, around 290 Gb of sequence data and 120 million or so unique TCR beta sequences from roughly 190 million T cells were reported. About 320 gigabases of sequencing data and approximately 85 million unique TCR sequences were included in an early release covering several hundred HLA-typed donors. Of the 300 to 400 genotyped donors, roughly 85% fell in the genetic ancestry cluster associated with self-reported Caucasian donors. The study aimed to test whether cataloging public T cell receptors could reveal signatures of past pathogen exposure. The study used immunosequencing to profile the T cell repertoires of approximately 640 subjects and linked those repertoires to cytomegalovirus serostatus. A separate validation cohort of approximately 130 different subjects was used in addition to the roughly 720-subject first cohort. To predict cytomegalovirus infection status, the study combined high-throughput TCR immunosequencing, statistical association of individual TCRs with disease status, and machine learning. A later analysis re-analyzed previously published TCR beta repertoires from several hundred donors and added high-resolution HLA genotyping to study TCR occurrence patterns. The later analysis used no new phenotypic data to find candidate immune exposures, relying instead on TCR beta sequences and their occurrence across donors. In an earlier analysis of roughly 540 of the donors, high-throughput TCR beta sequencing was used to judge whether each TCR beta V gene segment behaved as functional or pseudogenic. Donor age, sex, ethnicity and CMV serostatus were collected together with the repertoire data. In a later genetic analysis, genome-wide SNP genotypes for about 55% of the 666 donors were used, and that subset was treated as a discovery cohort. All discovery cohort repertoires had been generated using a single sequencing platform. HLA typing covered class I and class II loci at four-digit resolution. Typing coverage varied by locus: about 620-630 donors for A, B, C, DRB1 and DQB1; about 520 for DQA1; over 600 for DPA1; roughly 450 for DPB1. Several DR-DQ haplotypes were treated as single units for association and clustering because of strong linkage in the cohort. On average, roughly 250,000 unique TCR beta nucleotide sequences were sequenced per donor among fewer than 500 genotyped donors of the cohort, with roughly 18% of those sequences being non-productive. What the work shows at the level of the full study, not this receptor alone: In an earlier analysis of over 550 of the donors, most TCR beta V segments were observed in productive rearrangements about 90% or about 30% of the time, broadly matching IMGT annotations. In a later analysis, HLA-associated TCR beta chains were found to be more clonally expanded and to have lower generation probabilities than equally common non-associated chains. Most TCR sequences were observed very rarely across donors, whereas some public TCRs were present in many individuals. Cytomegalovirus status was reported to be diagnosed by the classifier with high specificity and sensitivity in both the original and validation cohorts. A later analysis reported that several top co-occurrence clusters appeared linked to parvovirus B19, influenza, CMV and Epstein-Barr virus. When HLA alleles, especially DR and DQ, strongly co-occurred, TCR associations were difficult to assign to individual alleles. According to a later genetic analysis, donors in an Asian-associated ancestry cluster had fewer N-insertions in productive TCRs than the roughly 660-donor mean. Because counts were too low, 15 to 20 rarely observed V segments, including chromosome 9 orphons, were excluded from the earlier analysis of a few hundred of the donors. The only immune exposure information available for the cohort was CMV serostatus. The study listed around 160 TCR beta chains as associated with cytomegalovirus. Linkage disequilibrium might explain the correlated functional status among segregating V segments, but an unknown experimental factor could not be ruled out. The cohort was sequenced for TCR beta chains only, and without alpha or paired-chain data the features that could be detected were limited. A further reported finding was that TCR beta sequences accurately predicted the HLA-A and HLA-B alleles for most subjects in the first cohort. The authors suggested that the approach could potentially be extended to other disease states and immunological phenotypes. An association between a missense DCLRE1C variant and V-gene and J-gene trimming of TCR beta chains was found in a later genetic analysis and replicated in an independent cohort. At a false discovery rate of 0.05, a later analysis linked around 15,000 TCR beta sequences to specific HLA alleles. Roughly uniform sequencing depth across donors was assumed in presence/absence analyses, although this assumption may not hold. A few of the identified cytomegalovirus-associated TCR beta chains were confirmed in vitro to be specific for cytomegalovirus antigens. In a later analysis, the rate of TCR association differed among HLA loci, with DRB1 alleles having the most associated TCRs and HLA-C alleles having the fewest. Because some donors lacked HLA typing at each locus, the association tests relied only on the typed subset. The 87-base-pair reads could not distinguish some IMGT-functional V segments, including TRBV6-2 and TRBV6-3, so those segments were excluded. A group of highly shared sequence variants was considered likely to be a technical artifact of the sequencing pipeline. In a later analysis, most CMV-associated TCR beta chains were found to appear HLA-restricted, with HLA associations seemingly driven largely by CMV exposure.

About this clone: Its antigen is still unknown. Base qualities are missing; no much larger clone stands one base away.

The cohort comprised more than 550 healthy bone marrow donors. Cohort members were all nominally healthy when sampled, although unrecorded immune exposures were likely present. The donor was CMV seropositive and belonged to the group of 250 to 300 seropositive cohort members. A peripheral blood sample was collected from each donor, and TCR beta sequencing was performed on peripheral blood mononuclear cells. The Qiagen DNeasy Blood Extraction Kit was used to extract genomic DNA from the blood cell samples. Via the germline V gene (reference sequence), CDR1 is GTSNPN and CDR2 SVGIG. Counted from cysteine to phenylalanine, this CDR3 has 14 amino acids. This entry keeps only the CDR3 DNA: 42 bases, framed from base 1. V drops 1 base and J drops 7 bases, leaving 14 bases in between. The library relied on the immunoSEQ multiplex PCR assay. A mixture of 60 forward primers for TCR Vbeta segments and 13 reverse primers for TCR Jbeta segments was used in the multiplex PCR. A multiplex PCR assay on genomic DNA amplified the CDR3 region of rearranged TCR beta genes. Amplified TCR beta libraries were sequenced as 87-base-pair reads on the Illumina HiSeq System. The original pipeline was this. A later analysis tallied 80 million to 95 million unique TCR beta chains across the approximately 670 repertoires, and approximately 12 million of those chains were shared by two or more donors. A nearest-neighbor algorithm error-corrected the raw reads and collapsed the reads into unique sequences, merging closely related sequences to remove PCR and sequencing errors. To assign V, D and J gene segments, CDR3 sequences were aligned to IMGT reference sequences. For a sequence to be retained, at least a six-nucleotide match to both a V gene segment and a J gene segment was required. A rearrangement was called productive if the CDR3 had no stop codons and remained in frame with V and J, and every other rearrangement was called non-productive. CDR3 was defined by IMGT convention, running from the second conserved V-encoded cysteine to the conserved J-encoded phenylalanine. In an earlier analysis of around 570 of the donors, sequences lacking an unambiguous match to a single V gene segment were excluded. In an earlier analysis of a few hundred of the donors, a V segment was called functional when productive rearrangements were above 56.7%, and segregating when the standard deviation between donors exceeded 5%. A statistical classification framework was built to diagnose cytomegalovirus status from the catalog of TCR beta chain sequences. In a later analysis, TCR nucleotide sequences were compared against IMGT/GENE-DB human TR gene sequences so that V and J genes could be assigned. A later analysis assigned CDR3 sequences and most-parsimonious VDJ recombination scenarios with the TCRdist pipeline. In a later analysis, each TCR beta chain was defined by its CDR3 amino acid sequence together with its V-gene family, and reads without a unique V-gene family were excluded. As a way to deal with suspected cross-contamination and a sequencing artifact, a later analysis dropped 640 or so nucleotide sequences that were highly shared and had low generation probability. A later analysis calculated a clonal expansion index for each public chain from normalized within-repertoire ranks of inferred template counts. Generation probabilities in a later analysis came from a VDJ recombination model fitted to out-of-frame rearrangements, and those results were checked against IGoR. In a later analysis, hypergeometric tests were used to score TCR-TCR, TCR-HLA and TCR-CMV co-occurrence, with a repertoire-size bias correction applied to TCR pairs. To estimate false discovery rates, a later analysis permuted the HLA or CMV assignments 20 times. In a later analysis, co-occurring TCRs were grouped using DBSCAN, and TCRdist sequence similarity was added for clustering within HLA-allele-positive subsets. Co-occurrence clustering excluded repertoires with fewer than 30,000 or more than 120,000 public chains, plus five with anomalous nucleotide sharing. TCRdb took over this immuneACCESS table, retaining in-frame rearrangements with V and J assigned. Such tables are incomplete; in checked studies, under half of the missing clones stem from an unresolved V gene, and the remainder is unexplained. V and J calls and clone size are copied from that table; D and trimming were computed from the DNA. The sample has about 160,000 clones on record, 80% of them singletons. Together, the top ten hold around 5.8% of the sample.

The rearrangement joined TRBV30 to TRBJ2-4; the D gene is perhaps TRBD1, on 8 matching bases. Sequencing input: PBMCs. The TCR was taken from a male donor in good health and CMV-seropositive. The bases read TGTGCCTGGAGTGGGACAGGGAGGGAGAACATTCAGTACTTC. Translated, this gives CAWSGTGRENIQYF.